The 5 T cell receptor beta chains below come from one sample, sequenced in a study of blood T cells in healthy people across ages. Primed by a sample-barcoded 5' primer and a J-beta primer mix, a second PCR proceeded for about 6 to 11 cycles. A single record per CDR3 protein comes from TCRdb applying MiXCR to the 5' RACE reads. The sample has approximately 290,000 distinct CDR3 sequences, less than 30% seen once. Sequences were obtained from blood. These receptor sequences come from a woman in her 70s in good health.

This chain joins TRBV7-2 and TRBJ2-5, with D perhaps TRBD1 (6 bases). The length of the CDR3 is 13 residues. Between the trimmed V and J ends, which lost 1 base and 11 bases, there was a span of 14 bases. Germline V lookup: CDR1 SGHTA, CDR2 FQGNSA. The CDR3 is CASSLGGPGEQYF. The CDR3 DNA sequence: TGTGCCAGCAGCTTAGGAGGGCCAGGGGAGCAGTACTTC.

The V call is TRBV5-1, the J call TRBJ2-1; 13 bases align to TRBD2. This CDR3 is 18 amino acids long. Trimming removed 4 bases from V and 6 bases from J; junction bases left unmatched: 13. Germline V CDR1 and CDR2: SGHRS, YFSETQ. The CDR3 nucleotides read TGCGCCAGCAGCGGCCGGGCTGGGACTAGCGGGAAGACCAATGAGCAGTTCTTC. Protein product: CASSGRAGTSGKTNEQFF.

In this sample, this clonotype turned up a few times. The gene calls are TRBV4-2 and TRBJ1-1; D remains unclear. The CDR3 loop spans 15 amino acids. V was trimmed by 3 bases and J by 4 bases, leaving 15 bases between them. The germline V gene has CDR1 LGHNA and CDR2 YNFKEQ. CDR3 sequence (DNA): TGTGCCAGCAGCCAGAACCCTACAGTCGGCACTGAAGCTTTCTTT. Its protein is CASSQNPTVGTEAFF.

This clonotype has only a few counts. The rearrangement joins TRBV15 to TRBJ1-4; D possibly corresponds to TRBD1 (5 bases). The CDR3 sequence is 15 residues long. Germline assignment: CDR1 LNHNV and CDR2 YYDKDF (reference sequence). Trimming took off 3 bases at V and 4 bases at J, with 12 bases between the two ends. CDR3: CATSSVSGLNEKLFF. The CDR3 bases are TGTGCCACCAGCAGTGTCTCAGGGCTTAATGAAAAACTGTTTTTT.

There are a few counts of this clonotype. J is TRBJ2-1 and V is TRBV7-2; a possible D gene is TRBD2 (5 bases). The CDR3 is made up of 13 amino acids. Trimming cost V 5 bases and J 10 bases, with 15 bases left between them. Germline CDR1 SGHTA, CDR2 FQGNSA. DNA of the CDR3: TGTGCCAGCAGCCAAGTTCGGGGAGCGGAGCAGTTCTTC. Residues: CASSQVRGAEQFF.